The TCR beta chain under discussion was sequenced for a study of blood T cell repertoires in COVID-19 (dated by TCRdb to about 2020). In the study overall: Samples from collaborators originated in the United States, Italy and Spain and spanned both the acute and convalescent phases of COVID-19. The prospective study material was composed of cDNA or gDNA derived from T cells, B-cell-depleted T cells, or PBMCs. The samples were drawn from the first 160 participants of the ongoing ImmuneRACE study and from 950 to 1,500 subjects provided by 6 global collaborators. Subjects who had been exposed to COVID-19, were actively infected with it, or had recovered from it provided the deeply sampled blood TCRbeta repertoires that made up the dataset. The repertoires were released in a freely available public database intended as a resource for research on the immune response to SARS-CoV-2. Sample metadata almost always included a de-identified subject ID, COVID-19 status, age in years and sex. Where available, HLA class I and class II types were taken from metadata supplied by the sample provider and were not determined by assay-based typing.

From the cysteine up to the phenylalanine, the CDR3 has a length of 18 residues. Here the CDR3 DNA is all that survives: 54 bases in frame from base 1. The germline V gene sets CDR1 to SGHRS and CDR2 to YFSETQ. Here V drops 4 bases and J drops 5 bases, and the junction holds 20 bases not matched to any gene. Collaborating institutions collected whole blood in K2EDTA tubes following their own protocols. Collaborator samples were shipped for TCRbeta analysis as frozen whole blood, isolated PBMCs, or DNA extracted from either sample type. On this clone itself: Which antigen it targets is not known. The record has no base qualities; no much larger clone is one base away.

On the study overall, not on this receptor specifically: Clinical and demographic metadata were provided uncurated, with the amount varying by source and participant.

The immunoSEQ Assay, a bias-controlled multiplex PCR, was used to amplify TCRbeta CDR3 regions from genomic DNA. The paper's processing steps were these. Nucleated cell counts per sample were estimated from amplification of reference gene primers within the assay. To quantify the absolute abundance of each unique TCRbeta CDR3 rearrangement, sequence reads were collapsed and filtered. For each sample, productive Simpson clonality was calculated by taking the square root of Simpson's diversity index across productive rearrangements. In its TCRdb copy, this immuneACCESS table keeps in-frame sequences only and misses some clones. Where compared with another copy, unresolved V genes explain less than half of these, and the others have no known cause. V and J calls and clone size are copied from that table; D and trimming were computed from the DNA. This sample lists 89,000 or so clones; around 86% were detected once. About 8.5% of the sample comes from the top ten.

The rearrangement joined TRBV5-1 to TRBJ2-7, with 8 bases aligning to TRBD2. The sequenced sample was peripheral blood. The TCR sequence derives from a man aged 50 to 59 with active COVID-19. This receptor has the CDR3 CASSITGTRGPLFHEQYF. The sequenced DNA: TGCGCCAGCAGCATCACCGGGACTAGAGGTCCCTTGTTCCACGAGCAGTACTTC.